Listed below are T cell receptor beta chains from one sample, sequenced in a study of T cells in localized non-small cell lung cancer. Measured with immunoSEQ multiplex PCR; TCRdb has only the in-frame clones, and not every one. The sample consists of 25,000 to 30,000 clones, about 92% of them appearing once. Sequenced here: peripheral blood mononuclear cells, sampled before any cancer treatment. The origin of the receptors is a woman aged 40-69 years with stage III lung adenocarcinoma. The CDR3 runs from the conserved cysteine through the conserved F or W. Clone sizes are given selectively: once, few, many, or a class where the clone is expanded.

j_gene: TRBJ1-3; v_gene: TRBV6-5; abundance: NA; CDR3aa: CASSYGFLSGNTIYF
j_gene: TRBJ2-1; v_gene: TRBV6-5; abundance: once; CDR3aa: CASRVQGRNEQFF
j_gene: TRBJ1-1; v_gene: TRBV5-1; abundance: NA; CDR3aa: CASSTPEQGSTEAFF
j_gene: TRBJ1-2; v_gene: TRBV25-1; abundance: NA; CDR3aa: CASSEIGRQGQDGYTF
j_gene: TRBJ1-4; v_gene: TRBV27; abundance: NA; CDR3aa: CASSLREGNEKLFF
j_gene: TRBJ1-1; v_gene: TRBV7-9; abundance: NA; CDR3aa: CASSLSPYGTNTEAFF
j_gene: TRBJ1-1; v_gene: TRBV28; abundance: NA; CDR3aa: CASSLSREAHF
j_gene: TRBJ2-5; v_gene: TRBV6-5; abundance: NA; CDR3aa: CASTGTDQETQYF
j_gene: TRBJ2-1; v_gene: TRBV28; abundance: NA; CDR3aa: CASSPSGGSSYNEQFF
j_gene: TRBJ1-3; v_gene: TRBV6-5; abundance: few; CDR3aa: CASSRTGPSGNTIYF
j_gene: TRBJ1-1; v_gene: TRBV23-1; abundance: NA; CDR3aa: CASSPQDSQAFF
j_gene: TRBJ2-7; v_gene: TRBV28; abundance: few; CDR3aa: CASSTYNEQYF
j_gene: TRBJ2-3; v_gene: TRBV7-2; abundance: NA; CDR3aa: CASSWAGGHTDTQYF
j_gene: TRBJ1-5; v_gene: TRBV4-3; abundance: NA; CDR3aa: CASSQDPYREGASGNQPQHF
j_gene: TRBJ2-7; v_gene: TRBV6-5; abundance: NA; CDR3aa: CASSYDRYEQYF
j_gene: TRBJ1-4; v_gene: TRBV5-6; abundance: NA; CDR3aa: CASSFPRGNEKLFF
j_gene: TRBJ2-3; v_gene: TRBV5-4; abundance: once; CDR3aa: CASSLEAGGSADTQYF
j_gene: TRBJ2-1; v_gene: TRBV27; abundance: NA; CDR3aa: CASSLSTYNEQFF
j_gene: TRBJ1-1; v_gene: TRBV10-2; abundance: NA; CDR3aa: CASSVQENTEAFF
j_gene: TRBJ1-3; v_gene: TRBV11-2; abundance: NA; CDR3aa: CASTATGGRGNTIYF
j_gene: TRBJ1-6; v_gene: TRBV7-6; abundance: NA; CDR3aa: CASSLAGTGFSPLHF
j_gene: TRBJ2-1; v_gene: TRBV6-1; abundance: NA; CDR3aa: CASSEQGLLAYNEQFF
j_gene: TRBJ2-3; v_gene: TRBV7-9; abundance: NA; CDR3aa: CASSKGLAGVGDTQYF
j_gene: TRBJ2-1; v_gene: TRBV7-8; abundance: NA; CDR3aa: CASRLNTAYNEQFF
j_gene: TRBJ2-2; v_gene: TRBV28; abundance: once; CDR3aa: CASSRQDLTGELFF
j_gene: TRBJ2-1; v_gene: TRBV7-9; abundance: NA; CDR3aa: CASSLGSVEYNEQFF
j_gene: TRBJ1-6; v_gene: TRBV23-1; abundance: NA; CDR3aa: CASSHLGQGDSPLHF
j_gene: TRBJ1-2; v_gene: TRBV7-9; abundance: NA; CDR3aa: CASSHRTANYGYTF
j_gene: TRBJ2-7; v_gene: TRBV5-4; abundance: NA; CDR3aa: CASSLGASRDNYEQYF
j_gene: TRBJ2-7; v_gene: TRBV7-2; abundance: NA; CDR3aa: CASSLVGGEPYEQYF
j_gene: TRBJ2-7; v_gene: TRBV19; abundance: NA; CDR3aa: CASSIGGSIAYEQYF
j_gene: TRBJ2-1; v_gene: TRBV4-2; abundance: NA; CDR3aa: CASSQGGGSYNEQFF
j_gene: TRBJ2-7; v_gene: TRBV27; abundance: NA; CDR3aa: CASSLLGGSYEQYF
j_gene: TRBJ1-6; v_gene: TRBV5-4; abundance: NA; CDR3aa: CASSLARQGRNSPLHF
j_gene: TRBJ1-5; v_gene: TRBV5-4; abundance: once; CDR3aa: CASSWSPDSNQPQHF
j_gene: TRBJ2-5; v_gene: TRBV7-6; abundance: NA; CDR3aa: CASSLETGRNQETQYF
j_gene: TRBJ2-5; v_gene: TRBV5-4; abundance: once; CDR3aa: CASSGSGEDQETQYF
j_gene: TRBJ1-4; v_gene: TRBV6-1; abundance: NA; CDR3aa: CASSVMANEKLFF
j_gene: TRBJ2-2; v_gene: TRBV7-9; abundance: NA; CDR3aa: CADLTQTGELFF
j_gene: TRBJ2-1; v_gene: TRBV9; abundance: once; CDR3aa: CASSVGTAYNEQFF
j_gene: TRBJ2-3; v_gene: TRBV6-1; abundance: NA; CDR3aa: CASSVLQGSSTDTQYF
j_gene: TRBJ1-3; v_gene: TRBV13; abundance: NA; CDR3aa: CASSVGRGAGNTIYF